This TCR beta chain was identified during a study of blood T cell repertoires in COVID-19. Overall study: The United States, Italy and Spain supplied acute and convalescent COVID-19 samples. The analysed material was cDNA or gDNA that came from T cells, B-cell-depleted T cells, or PBMCs.

As handled by the study authors: Cell counts per sample came from amplifying reference gene primers. The method was immunoSEQ multiplex PCR; TCRdb's version includes in-frame clones alone and lacks a portion of them. The D gene and trimming were derived from the DNA, and the V and J assignments and clone size from that table. Among around 100,000 clones listed, roughly nine tenths were seen once. Trimming at V came to 3 bases and at J to 3 bases, leaving 1 base not matched to a gene. The germline CDR1 and CDR2 sequences are SGHNT and YYREEE (reference sequence). The CDR3 covers 15 residues. This TCR was sampled from a human donor in a cohort sampled during active COVID-19. Sequenced sample: peripheral blood. V and J are TRBV5-4 and TRBJ2-4; 12 positions match TRBD2. This chain's CDR3 is CASSSTSGSKNIQYF. CDR3 DNA sequence: TGTGCCAGCAGCTCGACTAGCGGGAGCAAAAACATTCAGTACTTC.